Included here is one T cell receptor (beta chain) sequence, with context. As yet, its antigen is unknown. Despite likely unrecorded immune exposures, the donors were nominally healthy at the time of sampling. The data were obtained in a study of cytomegalovirus exposure and HLA in healthy donors. Findings and limits, study-wide: Researchers reported from a later analysis that most CMV-associated TCR beta chains appeared HLA-restricted. In an earlier analysis, most TCR beta V segments were productive about 87% or about 30% of the time. There were over 150 TCR beta chains listed as cytomegalovirus-associated.

With 60 Vbeta and 13 Jbeta primers, the PCR was carried out. Assay: immunoSEQ multiplex PCR; the TCRdb copy retains only in-frame clones and omits some. The sample consists of about 170,000 clones, approximately 80% of them appearing once. This CDR3 has 18 residues. Germline trimming cut 5 bases from V and 0 bases from J; bases unmatched to any gene: 13. From germline, CDR1 is SGHVS and CDR2 FNYEAQ. The sample taken for sequencing was PBMCs. This chain connects TRBV7-6 to TRBJ1-3; TRBD1 matches 7 bases. The receptor comes from a woman aged 50 to 60 in good health and CMV-seropositive. The CDR3 sequence: CASSPLIGQVISGNTIYF. In DNA form, the CDR3 reads TGTGCCAGCAGCCCCCTCATTGGACAGGTTATCTCTGGAAACACCATATATTTT.